This T cell receptor beta chain was profiled in a study of T cells in Graves' hyperthyroidism and ophthalmopathy. Study-level results: Progression to ophthalmopathy was predicted a median of roughly 6.8 months early.

Amplification targeted TCR beta CDR3 regions from RNA transcripts. The primer set for the first-round RT-PCR of the TCR CDR3 was HTBI. MiXCR, run by TCRdb on the multiplex PCR reads, gives a single entry per CDR3 protein. This table has hundreds of thousands of distinct CDR3 sequences, 18% appearing once. This clonotype was recorded many times. Its antigen is undetermined. Clinicians diagnosed patients from clinical symptoms, serum thyroxine and TRAb, thyroid ultrasound and orbital computed tomography. At first hyperthyroidism diagnosis, before any ophthalmopathy symptoms, the blood sample was collected. CDR1 is SGHAT and CDR2 is FQNNGV in the germline V gene. Trimming took 2 bases from V and 6 from J; bases not matched to a gene: 14. The CDR3 runs 17 residues.

The clonotype comes from a woman between 45 and 65 years old with Graves' hyperthyroidism that later progressed to Graves' ophthalmopathy. The sample comprised blood. This chain uses TRBV11-2 with TRBJ1-2; 8 bases are a match to TRBD1. Here the CDR3 reads CASSLRGTDRVIDGYTF. The DNA for the CDR3 is TGTGCCAGCAGCTTAAGGGGGACGGACAGGGTGATAGATGGCTACACCTTC.